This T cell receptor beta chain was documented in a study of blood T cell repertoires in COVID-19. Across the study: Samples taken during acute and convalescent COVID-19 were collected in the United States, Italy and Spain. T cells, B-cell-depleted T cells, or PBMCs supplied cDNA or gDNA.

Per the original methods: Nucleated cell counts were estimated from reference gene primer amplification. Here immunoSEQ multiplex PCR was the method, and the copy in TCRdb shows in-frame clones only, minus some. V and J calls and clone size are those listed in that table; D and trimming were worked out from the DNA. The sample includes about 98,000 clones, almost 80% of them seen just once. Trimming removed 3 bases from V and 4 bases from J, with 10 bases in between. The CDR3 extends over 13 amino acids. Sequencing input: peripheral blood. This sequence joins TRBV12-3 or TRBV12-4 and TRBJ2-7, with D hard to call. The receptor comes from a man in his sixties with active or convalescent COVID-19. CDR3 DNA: TGTGCCAGCAGTTTTTCAAGTCAGTACGAGCAGTACGTC. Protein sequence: CASSFSSQYEQYV.